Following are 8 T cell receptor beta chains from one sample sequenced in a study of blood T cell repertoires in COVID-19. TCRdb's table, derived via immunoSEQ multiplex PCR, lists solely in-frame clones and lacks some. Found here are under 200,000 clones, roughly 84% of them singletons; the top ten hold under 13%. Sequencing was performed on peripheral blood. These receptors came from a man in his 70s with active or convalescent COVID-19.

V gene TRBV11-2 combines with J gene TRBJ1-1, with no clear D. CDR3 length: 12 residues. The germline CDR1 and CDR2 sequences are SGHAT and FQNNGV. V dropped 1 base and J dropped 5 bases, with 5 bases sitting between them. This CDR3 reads CASSLVRTEAFF. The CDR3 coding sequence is TGTGCCAGCAGCTTAGTGAGGACTGAAGCTTTCTTT.

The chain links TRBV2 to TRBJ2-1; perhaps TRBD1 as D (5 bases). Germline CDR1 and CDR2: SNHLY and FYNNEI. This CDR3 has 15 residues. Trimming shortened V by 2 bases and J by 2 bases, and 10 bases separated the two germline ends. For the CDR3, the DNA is TGTGCCAGCAGTGAAATAGGGGCCGCCTACAATGAGCAGTTCTTC. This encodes CASSEIGAAYNEQFF.

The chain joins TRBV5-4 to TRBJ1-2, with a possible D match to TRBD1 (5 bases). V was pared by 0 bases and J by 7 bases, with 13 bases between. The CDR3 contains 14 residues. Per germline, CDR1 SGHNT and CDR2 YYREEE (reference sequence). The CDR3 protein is CASSLAGGGSGYTF. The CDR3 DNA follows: TGTGCCAGCAGCTTGGCGGGGGGGGGATCTGGCTACACCTTC. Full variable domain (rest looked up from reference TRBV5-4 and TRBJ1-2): ETGVTQSPTHLIKTRGQQVTLRCSSQSGHNTVSWYQQALGQGPQFIFQYYREEENGRGNFPPRFSGLQFPNYSSELNVNALELDDSALYLCASSLAGGGSGYTFGSGTRLTVV.

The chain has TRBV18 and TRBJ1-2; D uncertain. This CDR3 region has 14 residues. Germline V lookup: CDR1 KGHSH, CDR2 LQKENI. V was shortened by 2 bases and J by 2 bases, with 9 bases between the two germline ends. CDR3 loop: CASSPVYRNYGYTF. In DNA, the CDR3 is TGTGCCAGCTCACCAGTGTACAGAAACTATGGCTACACCTTC.

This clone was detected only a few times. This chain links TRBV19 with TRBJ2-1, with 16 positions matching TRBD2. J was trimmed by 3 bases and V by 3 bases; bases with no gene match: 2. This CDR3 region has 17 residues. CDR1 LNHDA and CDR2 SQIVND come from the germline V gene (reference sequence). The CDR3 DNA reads TGTGCCAGTAGTATTGGGACTAGCGGGGGGGGCTACAATGAGCAGTTCTTC. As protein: CASSIGTSGGGYNEQFF.

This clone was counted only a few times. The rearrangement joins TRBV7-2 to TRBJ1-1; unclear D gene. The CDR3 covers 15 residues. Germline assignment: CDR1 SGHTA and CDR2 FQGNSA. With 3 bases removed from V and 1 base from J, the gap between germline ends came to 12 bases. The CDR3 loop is CASSFGVFGNTEAFF. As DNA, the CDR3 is TGTGCCAGCAGCTTCGGGGTGTTCGGGAACACTGAAGCTTTCTTT.

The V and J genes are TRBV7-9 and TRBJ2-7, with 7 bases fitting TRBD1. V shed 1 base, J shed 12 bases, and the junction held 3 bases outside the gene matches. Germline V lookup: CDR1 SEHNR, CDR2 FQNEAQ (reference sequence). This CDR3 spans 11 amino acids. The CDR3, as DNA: TGTGCCAGCAGCTTAGGACAGGGTCGGTACTTC. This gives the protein CASSLGQGRYF.

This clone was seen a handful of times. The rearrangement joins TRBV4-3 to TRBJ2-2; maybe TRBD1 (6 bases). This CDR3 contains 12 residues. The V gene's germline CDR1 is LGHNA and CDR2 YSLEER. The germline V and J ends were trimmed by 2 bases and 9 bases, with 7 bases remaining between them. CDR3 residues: CASSQRGRELFF. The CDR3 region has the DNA TGCGCCAGCAGCCAAAGGGGGAGGGAGCTGTTTTTT.